The 2 T cell receptor beta chains below were found in one sample sequenced in a study of T cells in lung cancer brain metastases. The data were produced by immunoSEQ multiplex PCR, yet TCRdb's version contains in-frame clones alone and is incomplete. Seen here are more than 2,500 clones, 85% observed once, and the top ten hold about 7.2%. The sequencing sample was made of tumor tissue from the primary lung tumor. These receptors originate from an older woman with non-small cell lung cancer.

This chain uses TRBV2 with TRBJ2-1, with a tentative D call TRBD1 (5 bases). The ends were cut back, 6 bases at V and 4 bases at J, with 13 bases in the middle. The CDR3 has 14 amino acids. Germline V CDR1 and CDR2: SNHLY, FYNNEI. In DNA form, the CDR3 reads TGTGCCAGCAGGGCGACAGAACAGTACAATGAGCAGTTCTTC. Protein sequence: CASRATEQYNEQFF. Full variable domain (outside the CDR3, taken from reference TRBV2 and TRBJ2-1): EPEVTQTPSHQVTQMGQEVILRCVPISNHLYFYWYRQILGQKVEFLVSFYNNEISEKSEIFDDQFSVERPDGSNFTLKIRSTKLEDSAMYFCASRATEQYNEQFFGPGTRLTVL.

CDR3 amino acids: CASSSPGRNQPQHF. CDR3 bases: TGTGCCAGCAGCTCCCCGGGACGCAATCAGCCCCAGCATTTT. The V gene is TRBV6-5, the J gene TRBJ1-5; tentatively, D is TRBD1 (5 bases). This CDR3 has 14 residues. The V end lost 6 bases, the J end lost 2 bases, and 11 bases lay between the germline ends. Germline assignment: CDR1 MNHEY and CDR2 SVGAGI.